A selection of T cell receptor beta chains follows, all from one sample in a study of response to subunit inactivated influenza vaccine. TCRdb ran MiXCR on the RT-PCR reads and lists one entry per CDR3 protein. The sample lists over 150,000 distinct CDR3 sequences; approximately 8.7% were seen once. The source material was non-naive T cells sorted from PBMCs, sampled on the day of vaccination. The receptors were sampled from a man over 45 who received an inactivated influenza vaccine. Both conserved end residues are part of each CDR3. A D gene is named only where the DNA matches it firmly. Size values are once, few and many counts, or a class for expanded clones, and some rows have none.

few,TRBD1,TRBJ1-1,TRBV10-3,CAISDQGAEAFF,TGTGCCATCAGTGACCAGGGGGCTGAAGCTTTCTTT
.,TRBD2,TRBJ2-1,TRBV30,CAWSAGTSPGMNEQFF,TGTGCCTGGAGTGCCGGGACTAGCCCCGGAATGAATGAGCAGTTCTTC
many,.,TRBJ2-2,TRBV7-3,CASSLNGGLANTGELFF,TGTGCCAGCAGCCTCAATGGGGGGCTAGCGAACACCGGGGAGCTGTTTTTT
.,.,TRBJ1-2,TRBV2,CASRRDTYGYTF,TGTGCCAGCAGGAGGGACACCTATGGCTACACCTTC
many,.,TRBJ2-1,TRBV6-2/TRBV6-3,CASKITPPGAGEQFF,TGTGCCAGCAAAATCACCCCCCCTGGGGCTGGTGAGCAGTTCTTC
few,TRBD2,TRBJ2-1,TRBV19,CASRPGLAGGGNEQFF,TGTGCCAGTAGACCGGGACTAGCGGGAGGTGGTAATGAGCAGTTCTTC
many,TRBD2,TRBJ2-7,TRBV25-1,CASSERSLAGVGEQYF,TGTGCCAGCAGTGAAAGATCGCTAGCGGGAGTTGGGGAGCAGTACTTC
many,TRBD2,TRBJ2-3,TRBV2,CASSEHTGGTDTQYF,TGTGCCAGCAGTGAGCATACGGGAGGAACAGATACGCAGTATTTT
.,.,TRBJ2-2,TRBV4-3,CASSQGDRNTGELFF,TGCGCCAGCAGCCAAGGGGACCGAAACACCGGGGAGCTGTTTTTT
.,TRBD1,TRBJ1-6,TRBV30,CAWSPDRVPGNSPLHF,TGTGCCTGGAGCCCCGACAGGGTTCCCGGGAATTCACCCCTCCACTTT
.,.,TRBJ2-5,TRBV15,CATSRDSGRQETQYF,TGTGCCACCAGCAGAGATTCGGGACGCCAAGAGACCCAGTACTTC
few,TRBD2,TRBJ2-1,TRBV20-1,CSAAGTRWLDEQFF,TGCAGTGCTGCCGGGACTAGATGGTTGGATGAGCAGTTCTTC
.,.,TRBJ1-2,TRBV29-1,CSVEVVSGASGYTF,TGCAGCGTTGAAGTCGTTTCAGGGGCGAGTGGCTACACCTTC
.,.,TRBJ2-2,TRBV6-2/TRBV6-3,CASSYFSSTTGELFF,TGTGCCAGCAGTTACTTCTCCTCGACCACCGGGGAGCTGTTTTTT
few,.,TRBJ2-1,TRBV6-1,CASSLASAYNEQFF,TGTGCCAGCAGTCTAGCCTCTGCCTACAATGAGCAGTTCTTC
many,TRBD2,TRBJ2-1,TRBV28,CASGLAFRHEQFF,TGTGCCAGCGGACTAGCCTTTCGACATGAGCAGTTCTTC
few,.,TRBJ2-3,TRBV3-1,CASSQMGPLGGLTDTQYF,TGTGCCAGCAGCCAAATGGGACCTTTGGGGGGGCTGACAGATACGCAGTATTTT
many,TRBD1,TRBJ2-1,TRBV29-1,CSVDIRRRRGQLNEQFF,TGCAGCGTTGATATTCGGCGTCGTCGGGGACAGCTCAATGAGCAGTTCTTC
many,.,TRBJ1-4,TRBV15,CATSRDSLLRLGEEKLFF,TGTGCCACCAGCAGAGATAGTTTATTGAGGCTCGGGGAAGAAAAACTGTTTTTT
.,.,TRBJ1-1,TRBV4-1,CASSQGGMNTEAFF,TGCGCCAGCAGCCAGGGGGGCATGAACACTGAAGCTTTCTTT
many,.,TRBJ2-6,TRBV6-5,CASSHRTSGANVLTF,TGTGCCAGCAGTCACCGGACCTCTGGGGCCAACGTCCTGACTTTC
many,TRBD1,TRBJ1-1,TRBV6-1,CASSVEQGGYEAFF,TGTGCCAGCAGCGTGGAACAGGGGGGCTATGAAGCTTTCTTT
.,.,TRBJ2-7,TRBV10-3,CAIRAESSYEQYF,TGTGCCATCCGAGCGGAAAGCTCCTACGAGCAGTACTTC
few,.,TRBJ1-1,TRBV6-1,CASSELRQNTEAFF,TGTGCCAGCAGTGAACTTCGGCAGAACACTGAAGCTTTCTTT
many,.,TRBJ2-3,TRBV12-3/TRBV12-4,CATTPGISTDTQYF,TGTGCCACCACACCCGGGATTAGCACAGATACGCAGTATTTT
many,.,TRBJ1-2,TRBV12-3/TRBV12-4,CASSLGRRKASSYTF,TGTGCCAGCAGTTTAGGGCGTAGGAAGGCATCCAGCTACACCTTC
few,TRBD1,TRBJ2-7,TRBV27,CASSEDRGRGVEQYF,TGTGCCAGCAGTGAGGACAGGGGGCGCGGGGTCGAGCAGTACTTC
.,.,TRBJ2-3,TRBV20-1,CSARDSWTDTQYF,TGCAGTGCTAGAGACTCATGGACAGATACGCAGTATTTT
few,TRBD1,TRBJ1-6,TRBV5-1,CASSSAGTGSSPLHF,TGCGCCAGCAGCTCCGCCGGGACAGGGAGTTCACCCCTCCACTTT
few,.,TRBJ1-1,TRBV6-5,CASRITQGMNTEAFF,TGTGCCAGCAGGATTACTCAGGGGATGAACACTGAAGCTTTCTTT
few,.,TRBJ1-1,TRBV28,CASRAPRAYTEAFF,TGTGCCAGCAGGGCACCTAGGGCTTACACTGAAGCTTTCTTT
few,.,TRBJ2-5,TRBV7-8,CASSRRPSLGALKETQYF,TGTGCCAGCAGCCGCCGCCCCTCGCTGGGGGCATTAAAAGAGACCCAGTACTTC
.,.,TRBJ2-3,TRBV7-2,CASSLGWGARTDTQYF,TGTGCCAGCAGCTTAGGTTGGGGGGCCCGCACAGATACGCAGTATTTT
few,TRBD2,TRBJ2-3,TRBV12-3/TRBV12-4,CASSLDLAGSTDTQYF,TGTGCCAGCAGTTTAGACCTAGCGGGGTCCACAGATACGCAGTATTTT
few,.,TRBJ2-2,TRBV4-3,CASSQDFFQGTNTGELFF,TGCGCCAGCAGCCAAGACTTTTTCCAGGGAACTAACACCGGGGAGCTGTTTTTT
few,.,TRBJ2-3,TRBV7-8,CASRGSDTQYF,TGTGCCAGCCGGGGGTCAGATACGCAGTATTTT
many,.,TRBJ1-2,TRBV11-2,CASSPPESGGYTF,TGTGCCAGCAGCCCCCCCGAGAGCGGTGGCTACACCTTC
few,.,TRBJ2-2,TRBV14,CASSQDGGSTGELFF,TGTGCCAGCAGCCAAGATGGTGGCAGCACCGGGGAGCTGTTTTTT
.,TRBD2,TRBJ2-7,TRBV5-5,CASSPAGGRSYEQYF,TGTGCCAGCAGCCCCGCGGGGGGGAGGTCCTACGAGCAGTACTTC
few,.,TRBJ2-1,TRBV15,CATSREWGRYNEQFF,TGTGCCACCAGCAGAGAATGGGGGAGGTACAATGAGCAGTTCTTC
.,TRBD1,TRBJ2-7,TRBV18,CASSFGQALNEQYF,TGTGCCAGCTCATTCGGACAGGCCTTGAACGAGCAGTACTTC
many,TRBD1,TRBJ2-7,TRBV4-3,CASSQWTGYEQYF,TGCGCCAGCAGCCAATGGACAGGGTACGAGCAGTACTTC
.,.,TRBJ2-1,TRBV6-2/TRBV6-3,CASRNTDLTYNEQFF,TGTGCCAGCAGAAATACGGACCTTACCTACAATGAGCAGTTCTTC
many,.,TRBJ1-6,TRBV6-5,CASSSSARVESPLHF,TGTGCCAGCAGTTCCTCCGCCAGGGTGGAATCACCCCTCCACTTT
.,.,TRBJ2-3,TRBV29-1,CSVEGDTQYF,TGCAGCGTTGAAGGAGATACGCAGTATTTT
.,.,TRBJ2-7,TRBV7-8,CASSLLEGRYEQYF,TGTGCCAGCAGCCTCCTCGAGGGGAGATACGAGCAGTACTTC